Below, one TCR beta chain is given with its context. A single record per CDR3 protein comes from TCRdb applying MiXCR to the RT-PCR reads. The repertoire consists of about 680,000 distinct CDR3 sequences, with around 14% occurring once and the leading ten covering roughly 3.6%. The CDR3 consists of 14 residues. V shed 0 bases and J shed 4 bases, with 9 bases lying between them. Per the germline V gene, CDR1 is KGHSH and CDR2 is LQKENI. V gene TRBV18 combines with J gene TRBJ2-5; D not certain. Sequenced input: memory CD4+ T cells from blood. This TCR came from a female donor in good health, serving as a healthy control. CDR3 region: CASSPPTVRETQYF. The DNA of the CDR3 is TGTGCCAGCTCACCACCGACGGTTCGAGAGACCCAGTACTTC. The whole variable domain, remainder taken from reference TRBV18 and TRBJ2-5, is NAGVMQNPRHLVRRRGQEARLRCSPMKGHSHVYWYRQLPEEGLKFMVYLQKENIIDESGMPKERFSAEFPKEGPSILRIQQVVRGDSAAYFCASSPPTVRETQYFGPGTRLLVL.